This is a list of T cell receptor beta chains from one sample in a study of T cells in Graves' hyperthyroidism and ophthalmopathy. TCRdb redid the calling of the multiplex PCR reads with MiXCR, one entry per CDR3 protein. Of approximately 720,000 distinct CDR3 sequences listed, about 19% are singletons. The sequenced sample was blood. Receptor source: a woman aged 50 to 60 with Graves' hyperthyroidism that later progressed to Graves' ophthalmopathy. Each CDR3 is given with its conserved first and last residue. D genes are given only for firm matches. Size is omitted from some rows. Given values are once, few, many or a class for expanded clones.

V: TRBV6-1
J: TRBJ2-1
D: -
size: -
CDR3: CASSATLAQVPYNEQFF
DNA: TGTGCCAGCAGCGCAACTCTAGCACAAGTACCCTACAATGAGCAGTTCTTC

V: TRBV10-2
J: TRBJ1-2
D: -
size: few
CDR3: CASTEEGYGYTF
DNA: TGCGCCAGCACCGAGGAGGGTTATGGCTACACCTTC

V: TRBV12-3/TRBV12-4
J: TRBJ1-1
D: -
size: many
CDR3: CASSFANTEAFF
DNA: TGTGCCAGCAGTTTTGCGAACACTGAAGCTTTCTTT

V: TRBV5-1
J: TRBJ1-4
D: -
size: once
CDR3: CASSLEPNEKLFF
DNA: TGCGCCAGCAGCTTGGAGCCGAATGAAAAACTGTTTTTT

V: TRBV6-1
J: TRBJ1-6
D: -
size: -
CDR3: CASSVIGSFHF
DNA: TGTGCCAGCAGTGTTATAGGGAGCTTCCACTTT

V: TRBV2
J: TRBJ2-3
D: TRBD1
size: many
CDR3: CASSWDSSTDTQYF
DNA: TGTGCCAGCAGTTGGGACAGCAGCACAGATACGCAGTATTTT

V: TRBV29-1
J: TRBJ1-1
D: -
size: -
CDR3: CSVFPPGGRNTEAFF
DNA: TGCAGCGTCTTCCCTCCGGGGGGGAGAAACACTGAAGCTTTCTTT

V: TRBV30
J: TRBJ1-1
D: -
size: few
CDR3: CAWRLMNTEAFF
DNA: TGTGCCTGGAGACTTATGAACACTGAAGCTTTCTTT

V: TRBV5-1
J: TRBJ1-2
D: -
size: -
CDR3: CASSLAGTGLNYGYTF
DNA: TGCGCCAGCAGCTTGGCCGGGACGGGGCTAAACTATGGCTACACCTTC

V: TRBV2
J: TRBJ2-1
D: -
size: many
CDR3: CASLSSYNEQFF
DNA: TGTGCCAGCTTAAGCTCCTACAATGAGCAGTTCTTC

V: TRBV3-1
J: TRBJ2-5
D: -
size: many
CDR3: CASSQLDGGQLQETQYF
DNA: TGTGCCAGCAGCCAACTCGACGGCGGACAGCTCCAAGAGACCCAGTACTTC

V: TRBV6-9
J: TRBJ2-2
D: -
size: -
CDR3: CASSSPRYTTGELFF
DNA: TGTGCCAGCAGTTCCCCCAGATACACCACCGGGGAGCTGTTTTTT

V: TRBV20-1
J: TRBJ1-2
D: TRBD1
size: -
CDR3: CSARENRGGYTF
DNA: TGCAGTGCTAGAGAGAACAGGGGGGGCTACACCTTC

V: TRBV5-1
J: TRBJ2-1
D: TRBD2
size: -
CDR3: CASSWPGLAGGPHNEQFF
DNA: TGCGCCAGCAGCTGGCCGGGACTAGCGGGGGGGCCGCACAATGAGCAGTTCTTC

V: TRBV29-1
J: TRBJ2-1
D: -
size: few
CDR3: CSVAHNNEQFF
DNA: TGCAGCGTTGCACACAACAATGAGCAGTTCTTC

V: TRBV30
J: TRBJ1-3
D: TRBD1
size: many
CDR3: CAWSHGTGAGNTIYF
DNA: TGTGCCTGGAGCCATGGGACAGGCGCTGGAAACACCATATATTTT

V: TRBV5-6
J: TRBJ1-1
D: -
size: -
CDR3: CASSPWGRRNTEAFF
DNA: TGTGCCAGCAGCCCCTGGGGGCGGAGGAACACTGAAGCTTTCTTT

V: TRBV2
J: TRBJ1-5
D: -
size: many
CDR3: CASSGVYSNQPQHF
DNA: TGTGCCAGCAGTGGGGTTTATAGCAATCAGCCCCAGCATTTT

V: TRBV20-1
J: TRBJ1-2
D: TRBD1
size: few
CDR3: CSLTGGDYGYTF
DNA: TGCAGTTTGACAGGGGGCGACTATGGCTACACCTTC

V: TRBV18
J: TRBJ1-5
D: -
size: many
CDR3: CASSPGGNGNQPQHF
DNA: TGTGCCAGCTCACCCGGGGGTAACGGCAATCAGCCCCAGCATTTT

V: TRBV4-2
J: TRBJ2-5
D: -
size: -
CDR3: CASSPEDDQETQYF
DNA: TGTGCCAGCAGCCCCGAGGACGACCAAGAGACCCAGTACTTC

V: TRBV3-1
J: TRBJ2-7
D: TRBD1
size: many
CDR3: CASSLSRDELGQFYEQYF
DNA: TGTGCCAGCAGCCTTTCAAGGGACGAGTTGGGACAGTTCTACGAGCAGTACTTC

V: TRBV29-1
J: TRBJ2-7
D: -
size: -
CDR3: CSTGRRKAYEQYF
DNA: TGCAGCACGGGACGGCGAAAGGCCTACGAGCAGTACTTC

V: TRBV9
J: TRBJ2-1
D: -
size: few
CDR3: CASKVDESSYNEQFF
DNA: TGTGCCAGCAAGGTGGACGAAAGCTCCTACAATGAGCAGTTCTTC

V: TRBV30
J: TRBJ1-6
D: -
size: many
CDR3: CAWSGGVGSSPLHF
DNA: TGTGCCTGGAGTGGAGGGGTAGGAAGTTCACCCCTCCACTTT

V: TRBV5-1
J: TRBJ1-4
D: -
size: -
CDR3: CASRRSIRDEKLFF
DNA: TGCGCCAGCAGGAGGTCTATTCGGGATGAAAAACTGTTTTTT

V: TRBV12-3/TRBV12-4
J: TRBJ2-1
D: -
size: many
CDR3: CASSFRDNEQFF
DNA: TGTGCCAGCAGTTTTCGAGACAATGAGCAGTTCTTC

V: TRBV5-1
J: TRBJ2-1
D: TRBD2
size: few
CDR3: CASSLALAGPYHNEQFF
DNA: TGCGCCAGCAGCTTGGCCCTAGCGGGACCTTACCACAATGAGCAGTTCTTC

V: TRBV2
J: TRBJ1-6
D: -
size: -
CDR3: CASREGRSNNSPLHF
DNA: TGTGCCAGCAGGGAGGGACGGAGTAATAATTCACCCCTCCACTTT

V: TRBV4-1
J: TRBJ2-2
D: -
size: -
CDR3: CASRAGILAGELFF
DNA: TGCGCCAGCAGGGCGGGGATCCTCGCCGGGGAGCTGTTTTTT

V: TRBV19
J: TRBJ1-2
D: TRBD1
size: few
CDR3: CASSSVQGEYGYTF
DNA: TGTGCCAGTAGTAGTGTGCAGGGGGAGTATGGCTACACCTTC

V: TRBV29-1
J: TRBJ2-5
D: -
size: once
CDR3: CSVGGGGEISQETQYF
DNA: TGCAGCGTTGGGGGCGGGGGCGAGATATCCCAAGAGACCCAGTACTTC

V: TRBV20-1
J: TRBJ2-5
D: -
size: many
CDR3: CSARGPRLAVGTQYF
DNA: TGCAGTGCTAGAGGTCCTCGACTGGCGGTTGGGACCCAGTACTTC